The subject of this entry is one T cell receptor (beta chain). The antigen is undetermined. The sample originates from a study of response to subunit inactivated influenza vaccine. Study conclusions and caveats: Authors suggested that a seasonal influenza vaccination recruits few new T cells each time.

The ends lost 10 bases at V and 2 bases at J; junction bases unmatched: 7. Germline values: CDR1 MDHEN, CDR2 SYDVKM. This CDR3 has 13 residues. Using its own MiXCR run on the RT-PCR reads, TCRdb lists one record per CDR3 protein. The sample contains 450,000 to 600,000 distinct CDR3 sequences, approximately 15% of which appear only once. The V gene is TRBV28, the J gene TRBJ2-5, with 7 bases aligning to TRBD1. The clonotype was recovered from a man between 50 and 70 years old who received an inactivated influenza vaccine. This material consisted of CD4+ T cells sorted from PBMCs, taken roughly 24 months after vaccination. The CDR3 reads CATKGAIQETQYF. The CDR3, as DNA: TGTGCCACCAAGGGGGCAATTCAAGAGACCCAGTACTTC. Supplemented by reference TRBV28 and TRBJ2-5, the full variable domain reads DVKVTQSSRYLVKRTGEKVFLECVQDMDHENMFWYRQDPGLGLRLIYFSYDVKMKEKGDIPEGYSVSREKKERFSLILESASTNQTSMYLCATKGAIQETQYFGPGTRLLVL.